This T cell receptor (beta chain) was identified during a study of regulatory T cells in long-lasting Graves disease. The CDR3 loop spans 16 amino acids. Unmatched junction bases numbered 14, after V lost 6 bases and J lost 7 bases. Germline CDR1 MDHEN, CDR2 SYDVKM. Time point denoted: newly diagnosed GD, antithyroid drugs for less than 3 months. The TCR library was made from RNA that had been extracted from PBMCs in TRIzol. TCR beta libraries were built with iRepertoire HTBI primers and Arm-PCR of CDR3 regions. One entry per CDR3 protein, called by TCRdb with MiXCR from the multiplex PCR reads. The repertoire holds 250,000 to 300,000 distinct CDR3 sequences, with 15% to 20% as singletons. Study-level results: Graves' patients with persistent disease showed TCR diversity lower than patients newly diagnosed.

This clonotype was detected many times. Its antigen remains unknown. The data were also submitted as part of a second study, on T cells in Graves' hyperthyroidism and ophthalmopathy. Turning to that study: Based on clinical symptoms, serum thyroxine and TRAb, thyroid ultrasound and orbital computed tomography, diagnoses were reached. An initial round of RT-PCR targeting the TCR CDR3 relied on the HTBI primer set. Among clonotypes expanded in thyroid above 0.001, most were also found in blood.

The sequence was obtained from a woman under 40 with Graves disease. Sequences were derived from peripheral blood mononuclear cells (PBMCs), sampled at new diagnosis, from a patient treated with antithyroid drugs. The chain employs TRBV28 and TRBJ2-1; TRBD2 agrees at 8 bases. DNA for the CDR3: TGTGCCAGCAGGCCAACCCCGGGGGGGATGGGGAATGAGCAGTTCTTC. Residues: CASRPTPGGMGNEQFF.